Sequencing of this T cell receptor (beta chain) was carried out in a study of PD-1 blockade in classical Hodgkin lymphoma. General study results and limits: It was CD4+ TCR diversity, not CD8+, that rose significantly by C4D1. Lower baseline TCR diversity marked trial partial responders and progressors.

Assay: immunoSEQ multiplex PCR; the TCRdb copy retains only in-frame clones and omits some. This sample has tens of thousands of clones, with approximately 71% found just once. V lost 4 bases and J lost 1, with 8 bases in between. CDR3 length: 13 residues. The germline gives CDR1 SGHNT, CDR2 YYREEE (reference sequence). All the patients suffered relapse after autologous stem cell transplantation, and brentuximab vedotin exposure differed. Reported best responses ranged across complete response, partial response or progressive disease. As to this clone: The target antigen is unknown.

The chain joins TRBV5-4 to TRBJ1-1; no reliable D call. The sequencing here drew on peripheral blood mononuclear cells (PBMCs), taken at baseline. This TCR was recovered from a human donor with classical Hodgkin lymphoma. For the CDR3, the DNA is TGTGCCAGCAGCCCCGACTCGAACACTGAAGCTTTCTTT. It yields the protein CASSPDSNTEAFF.